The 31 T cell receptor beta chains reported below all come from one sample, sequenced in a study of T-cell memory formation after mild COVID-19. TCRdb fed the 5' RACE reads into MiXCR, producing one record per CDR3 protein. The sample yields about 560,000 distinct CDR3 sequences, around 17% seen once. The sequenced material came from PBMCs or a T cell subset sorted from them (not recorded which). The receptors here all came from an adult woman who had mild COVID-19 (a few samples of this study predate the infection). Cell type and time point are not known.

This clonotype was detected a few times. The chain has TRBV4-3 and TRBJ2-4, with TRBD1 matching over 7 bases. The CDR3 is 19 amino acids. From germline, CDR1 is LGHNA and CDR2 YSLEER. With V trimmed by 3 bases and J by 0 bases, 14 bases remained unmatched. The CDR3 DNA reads TGCGCCAGCAGCCAGACGAGAGTCGGGACAGCCCTAGCCAAAAACATTCAGTACTTC. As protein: CASSQTRVGTALAKNIQYF.

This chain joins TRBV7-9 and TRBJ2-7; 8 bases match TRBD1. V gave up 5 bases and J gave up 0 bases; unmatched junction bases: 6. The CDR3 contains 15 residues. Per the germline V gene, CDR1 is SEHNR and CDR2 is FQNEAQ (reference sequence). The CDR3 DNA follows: TGTGCCAGCAGCCCCGACAGGGGAATCTCCTACGAGCAGTACTTC. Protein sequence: CASSPDRGISYEQYF.

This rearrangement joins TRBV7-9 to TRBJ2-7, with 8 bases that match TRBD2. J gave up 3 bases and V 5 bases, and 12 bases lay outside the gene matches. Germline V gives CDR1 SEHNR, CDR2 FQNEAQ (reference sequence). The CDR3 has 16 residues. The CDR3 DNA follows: TGTGCCAGCAGCCCTCTCCAAGCGGGGGTGGACTACGAGCAGTACTTC. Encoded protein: CASSPLQAGVDYEQYF.

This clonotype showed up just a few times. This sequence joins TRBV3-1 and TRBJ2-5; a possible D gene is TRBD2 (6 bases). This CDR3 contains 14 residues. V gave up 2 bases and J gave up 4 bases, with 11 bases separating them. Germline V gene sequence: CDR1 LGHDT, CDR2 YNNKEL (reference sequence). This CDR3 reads CASSQRDSRETQYF. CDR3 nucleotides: TGTGCCAGCAGCCAACGGGACTCTCGAGAGACCCAGTACTTC.

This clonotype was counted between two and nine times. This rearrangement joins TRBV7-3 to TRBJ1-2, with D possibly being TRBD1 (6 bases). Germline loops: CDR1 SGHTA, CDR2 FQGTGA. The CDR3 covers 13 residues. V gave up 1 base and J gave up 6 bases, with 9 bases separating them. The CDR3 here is CASSLIGGDGYTF. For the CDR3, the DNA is TGTGCCAGCAGCTTAATAGGGGGGGATGGCTACACCTTC.

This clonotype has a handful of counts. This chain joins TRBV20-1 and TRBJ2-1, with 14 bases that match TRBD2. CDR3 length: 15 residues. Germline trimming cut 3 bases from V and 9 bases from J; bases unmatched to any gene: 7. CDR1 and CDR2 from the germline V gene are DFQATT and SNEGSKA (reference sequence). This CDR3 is CSARRLAGGPTEQFF. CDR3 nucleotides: TGCAGTGCTAGGAGACTAGCGGGAGGGCCGACTGAGCAGTTCTTC.

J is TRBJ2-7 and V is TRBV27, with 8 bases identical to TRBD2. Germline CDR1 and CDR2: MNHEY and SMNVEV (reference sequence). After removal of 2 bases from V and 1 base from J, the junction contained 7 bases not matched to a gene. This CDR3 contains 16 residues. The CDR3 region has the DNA TGTGCCAGCAGTTTAGCAAGCGGGAGTACTTCCTACGAGCAGTACTTC. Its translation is CASSLASGSTSYEQYF.

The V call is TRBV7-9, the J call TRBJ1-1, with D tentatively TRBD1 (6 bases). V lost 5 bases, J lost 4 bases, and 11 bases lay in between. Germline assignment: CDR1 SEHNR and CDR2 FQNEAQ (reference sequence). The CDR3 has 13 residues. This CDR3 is CASSTRQATEAFF. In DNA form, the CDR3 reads TGTGCCAGCAGCACCCGACAGGCCACTGAAGCTTTCTTT. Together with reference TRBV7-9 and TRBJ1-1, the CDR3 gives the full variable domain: DTGVSQNPRHKITKRGQNVTFRCDPISEHNRLYWYRQTLGQGPEFLTYFQNEAQLEKSRLLSDRFSAERPKGSFSTLEIQRTEQGDSAMYLCASSTRQATEAFFGQGTRLTVV.

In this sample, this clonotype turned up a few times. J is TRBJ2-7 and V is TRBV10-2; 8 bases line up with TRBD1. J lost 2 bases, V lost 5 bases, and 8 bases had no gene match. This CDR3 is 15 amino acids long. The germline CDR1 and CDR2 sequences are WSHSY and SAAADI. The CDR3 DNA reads TGCGCCAGCAGTTCCCTTGCAGGGGGCACCTACGAGCAGTACTTC. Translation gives CASSSLAGGTYEQYF.

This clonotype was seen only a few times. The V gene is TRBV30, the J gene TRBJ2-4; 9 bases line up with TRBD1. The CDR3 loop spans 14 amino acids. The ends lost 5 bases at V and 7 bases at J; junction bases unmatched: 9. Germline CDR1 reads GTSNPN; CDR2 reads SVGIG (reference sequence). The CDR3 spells CAWAPGQGWNIQYF. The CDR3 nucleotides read TGTGCCTGGGCCCCGGGACAGGGCTGGAACATTCAGTACTTC. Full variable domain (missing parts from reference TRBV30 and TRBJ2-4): SQTIHQWPATLVQPVGSPLSLECTVEGTSNPNLYWYRQAAGRGLQLLFYSVGIGQISSEVPQNLSASRPQDRQFILSSKKLLLSDSGFYLCAWAPGQGWNIQYFGAGTRLSVL.

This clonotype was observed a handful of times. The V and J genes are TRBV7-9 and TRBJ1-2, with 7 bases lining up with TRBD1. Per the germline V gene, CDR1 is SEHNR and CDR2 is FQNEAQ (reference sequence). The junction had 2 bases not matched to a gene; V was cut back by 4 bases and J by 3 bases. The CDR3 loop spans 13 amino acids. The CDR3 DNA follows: TGTGCCAGCAGCTCAGGGGGGTACTATGGCTACACCTTC. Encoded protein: CASSSGGYYGYTF.

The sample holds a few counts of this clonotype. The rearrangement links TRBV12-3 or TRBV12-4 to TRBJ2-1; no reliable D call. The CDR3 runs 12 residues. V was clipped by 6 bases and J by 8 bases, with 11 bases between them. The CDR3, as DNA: TGTGCCAGCAGAGTCCAAAAATATGAGCAGTTCTTC. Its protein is CASRVQKYEQFF.

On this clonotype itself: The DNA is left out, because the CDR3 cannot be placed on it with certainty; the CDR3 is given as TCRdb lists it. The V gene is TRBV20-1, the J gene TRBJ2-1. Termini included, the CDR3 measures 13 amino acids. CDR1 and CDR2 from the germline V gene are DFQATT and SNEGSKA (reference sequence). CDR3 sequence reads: CSSSGGFNNEQFF.

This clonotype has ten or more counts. CDR3 sequence (DNA): TGTGCCAGCAGCTCACTAGCGGGAGCAGGGGATCAGAGCTCCTACAATGAGCAGTTCTTC. This gives the protein CASSSLAGAGDQSSYNEQFF. The chain joins TRBV13 to TRBJ2-1; TRBD2 agrees at 11 bases. The CDR3 is 20 amino acids. CDR1 and CDR2 (germline): PRHDT, FYEKMQ (reference sequence). Trimming at V came to 4 bases and at J to 0 bases, leaving 14 bases not matched to a gene.

CDR3 sequence: CASSLAFYGYTF. For the CDR3, the DNA is TGTGCCAGCAGCTTGGCCTTCTATGGCTACACCTTC. The chain has TRBV5-8 and TRBJ1-2; D call uncertain. Germline CDR1 SGHTS, CDR2 YDEGEE. The CDR3 length is 12 residues. The V and J ends lost 0 bases and 4 bases respectively, with 4 bases between them.

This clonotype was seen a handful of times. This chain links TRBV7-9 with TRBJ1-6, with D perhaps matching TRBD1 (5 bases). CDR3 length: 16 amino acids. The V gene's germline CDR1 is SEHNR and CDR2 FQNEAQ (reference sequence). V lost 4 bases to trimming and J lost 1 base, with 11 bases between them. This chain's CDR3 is CASSSTWGSYNSPLHF. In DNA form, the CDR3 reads TGTGCCAGCAGCTCCACCTGGGGGTCCTATAATTCACCCCTCCACTTT.

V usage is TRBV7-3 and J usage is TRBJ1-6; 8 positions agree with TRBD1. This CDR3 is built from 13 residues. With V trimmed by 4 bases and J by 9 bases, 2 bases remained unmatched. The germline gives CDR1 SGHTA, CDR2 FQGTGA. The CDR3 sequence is CASSSQGGSPLHF. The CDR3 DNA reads TGTGCCAGCAGCTCACAGGGGGGTTCACCCCTCCACTTT.

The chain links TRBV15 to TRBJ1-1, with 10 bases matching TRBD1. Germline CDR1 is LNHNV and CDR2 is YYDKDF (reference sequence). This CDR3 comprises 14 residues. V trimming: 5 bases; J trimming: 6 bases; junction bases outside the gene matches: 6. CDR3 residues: CATSPRQGAAEAFF. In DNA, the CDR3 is TGTGCCACCAGCCCTAGACAGGGGGCGGCTGAAGCTTTCTTT.

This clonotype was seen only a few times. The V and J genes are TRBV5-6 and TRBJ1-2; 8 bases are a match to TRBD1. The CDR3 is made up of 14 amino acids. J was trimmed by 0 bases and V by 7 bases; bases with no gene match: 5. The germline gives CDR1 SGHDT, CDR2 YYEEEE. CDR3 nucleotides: TGTGCCAGCTCCCGGGACAGGACTAACTATGGCTACACCTTC. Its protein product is CASSRDRTNYGYTF.

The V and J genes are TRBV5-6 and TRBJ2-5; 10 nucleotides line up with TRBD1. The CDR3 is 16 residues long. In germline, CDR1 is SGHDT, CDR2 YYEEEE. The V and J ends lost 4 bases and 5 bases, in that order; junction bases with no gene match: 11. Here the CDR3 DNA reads TGTGCCAGCAGCACCCGTGGACAGGGGGGCGTTGAGACCCAGTACTTC. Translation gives CASSTRGQGGVETQYF.

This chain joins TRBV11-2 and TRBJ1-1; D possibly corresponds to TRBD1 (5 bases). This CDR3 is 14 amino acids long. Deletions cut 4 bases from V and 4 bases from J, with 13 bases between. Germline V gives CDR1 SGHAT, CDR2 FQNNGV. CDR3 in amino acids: CASSSVFGTTEAFF. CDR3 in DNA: TGTGCCAGCAGCTCCGTATTCGGGACCACTGAAGCTTTCTTT.

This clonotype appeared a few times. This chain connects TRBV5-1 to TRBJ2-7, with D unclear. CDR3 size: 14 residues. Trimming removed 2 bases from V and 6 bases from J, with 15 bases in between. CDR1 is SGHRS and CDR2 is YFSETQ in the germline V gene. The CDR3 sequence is CASSFDATRREQYF. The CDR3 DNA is TGCGCCAGCAGCTTTGACGCAACAAGACGCGAGCAGTACTTC.

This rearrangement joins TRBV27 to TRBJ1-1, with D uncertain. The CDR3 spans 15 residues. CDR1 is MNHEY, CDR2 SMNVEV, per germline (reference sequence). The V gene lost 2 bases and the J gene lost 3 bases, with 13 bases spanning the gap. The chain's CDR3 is CASSLRTPAYTEAFF. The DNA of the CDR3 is TGTGCCAGCAGTTTAAGGACCCCAGCCTACACTGAAGCTTTCTTT.

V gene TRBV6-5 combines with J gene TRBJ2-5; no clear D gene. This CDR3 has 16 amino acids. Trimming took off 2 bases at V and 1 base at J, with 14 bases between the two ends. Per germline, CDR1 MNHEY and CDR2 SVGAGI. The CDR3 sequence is CASSYDPQAIQETQYF. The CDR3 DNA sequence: TGTGCCAGCAGTTACGATCCCCAGGCGATCCAAGAGACCCAGTACTTC.

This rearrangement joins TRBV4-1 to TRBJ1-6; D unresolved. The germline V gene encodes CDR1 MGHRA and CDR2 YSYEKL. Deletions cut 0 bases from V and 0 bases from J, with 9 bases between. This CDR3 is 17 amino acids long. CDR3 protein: CASSQDQESSYNSPLHF. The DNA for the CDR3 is TGCGCCAGCAGCCAAGATCAGGAGAGCTCCTATAATTCACCCCTCCACTTT.

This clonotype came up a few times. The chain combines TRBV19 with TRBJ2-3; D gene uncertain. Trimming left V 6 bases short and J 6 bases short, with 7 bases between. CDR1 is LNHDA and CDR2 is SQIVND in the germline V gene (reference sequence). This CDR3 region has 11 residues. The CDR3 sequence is CASRFGDTQYF. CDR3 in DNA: TGTGCCAGTAGGTTCGGGGATACGCAGTATTTT.

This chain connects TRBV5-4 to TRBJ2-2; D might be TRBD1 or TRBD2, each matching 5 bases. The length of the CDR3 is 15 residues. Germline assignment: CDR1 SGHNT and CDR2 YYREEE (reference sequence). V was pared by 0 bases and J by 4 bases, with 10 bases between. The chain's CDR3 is CASSLELGVTGELFF. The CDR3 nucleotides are TGTGCCAGCAGCTTGGAGTTGGGGGTCACCGGGGAGCTGTTTTTT.

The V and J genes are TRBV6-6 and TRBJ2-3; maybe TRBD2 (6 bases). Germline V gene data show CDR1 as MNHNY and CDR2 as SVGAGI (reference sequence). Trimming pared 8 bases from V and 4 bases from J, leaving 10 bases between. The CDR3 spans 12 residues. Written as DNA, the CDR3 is TGTGCCAGCGCGGAGGGAGCAGATACGCAGTATTTT. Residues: CASAEGADTQYF.

CDR3 sequence: CASTPPASAGSVTGELFF. The CDR3 bases are TGCGCCAGCACCCCACCGGCAAGCGCGGGATCCGTCACCGGGGAGCTGTTTTTT. The chain uses TRBV10-2 and TRBJ2-2; possibly TRBD2 for D (6 bases). Trimming pared 7 bases from V and 4 bases from J, leaving 25 bases between. The CDR3 sequence is 18 residues long. Germline assignment: CDR1 WSHSY and CDR2 SAAADI.

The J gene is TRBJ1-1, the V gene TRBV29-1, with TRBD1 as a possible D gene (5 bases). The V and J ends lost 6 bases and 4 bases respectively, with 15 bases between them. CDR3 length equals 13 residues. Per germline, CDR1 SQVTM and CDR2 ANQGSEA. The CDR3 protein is CSVRTTRGTEAFF. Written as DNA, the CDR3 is TGCAGCGTCCGGACCACGAGGGGCACTGAAGCTTTCTTT.

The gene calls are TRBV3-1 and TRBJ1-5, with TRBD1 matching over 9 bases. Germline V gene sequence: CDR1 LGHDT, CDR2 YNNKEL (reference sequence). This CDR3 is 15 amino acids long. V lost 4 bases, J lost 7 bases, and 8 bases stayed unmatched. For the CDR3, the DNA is TGTGCCAGCAGCCCCTTTACAGGGGGCGGGCAGCCCCAGCATTTT. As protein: CASSPFTGGGQPQHF.